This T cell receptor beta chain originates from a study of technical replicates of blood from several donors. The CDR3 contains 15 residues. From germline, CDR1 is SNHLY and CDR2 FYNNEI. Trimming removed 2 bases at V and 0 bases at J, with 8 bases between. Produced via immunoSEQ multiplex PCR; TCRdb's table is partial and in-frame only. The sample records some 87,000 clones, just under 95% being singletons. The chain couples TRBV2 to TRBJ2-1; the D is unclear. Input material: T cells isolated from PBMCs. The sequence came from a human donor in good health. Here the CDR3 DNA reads TGTGCCAGCAGTGAATTCAGGCCCTCCTACAATGAGCAGTTCTTC. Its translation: CASSEFRPSYNEQFF. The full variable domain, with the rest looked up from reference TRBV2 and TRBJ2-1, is EPEVTQTPSHQVTQMGQEVILRCVPISNHLYFYWYRQILGQKVEFLVSFYNNEISEKSEIFDDQFSVERPDGSNFTLKIRSTKLEDSAMYFCASSEFRPSYNEQFFGPGTRLTVL.